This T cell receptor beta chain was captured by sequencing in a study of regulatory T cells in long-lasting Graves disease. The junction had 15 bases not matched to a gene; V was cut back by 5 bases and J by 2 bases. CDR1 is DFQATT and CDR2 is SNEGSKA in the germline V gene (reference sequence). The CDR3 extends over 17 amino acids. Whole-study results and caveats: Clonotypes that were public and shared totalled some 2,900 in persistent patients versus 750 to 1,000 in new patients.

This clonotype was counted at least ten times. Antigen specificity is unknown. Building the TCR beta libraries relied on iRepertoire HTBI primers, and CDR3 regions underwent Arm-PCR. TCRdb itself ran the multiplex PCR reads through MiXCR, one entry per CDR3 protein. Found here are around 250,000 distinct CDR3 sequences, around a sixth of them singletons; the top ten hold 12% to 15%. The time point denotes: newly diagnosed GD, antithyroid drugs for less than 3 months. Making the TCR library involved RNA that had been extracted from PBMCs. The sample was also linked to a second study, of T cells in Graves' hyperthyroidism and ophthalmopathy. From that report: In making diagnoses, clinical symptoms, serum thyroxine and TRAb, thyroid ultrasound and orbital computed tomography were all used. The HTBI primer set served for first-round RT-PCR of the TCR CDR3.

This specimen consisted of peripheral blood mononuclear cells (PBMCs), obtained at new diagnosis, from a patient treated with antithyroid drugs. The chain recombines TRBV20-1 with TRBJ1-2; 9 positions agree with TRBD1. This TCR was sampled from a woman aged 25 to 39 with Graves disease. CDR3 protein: CSALPDPSGTGNYGYTF. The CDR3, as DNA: TGCAGTGCTCTCCCCGATCCATCCGGGACAGGGAACTATGGCTACACCTTC.